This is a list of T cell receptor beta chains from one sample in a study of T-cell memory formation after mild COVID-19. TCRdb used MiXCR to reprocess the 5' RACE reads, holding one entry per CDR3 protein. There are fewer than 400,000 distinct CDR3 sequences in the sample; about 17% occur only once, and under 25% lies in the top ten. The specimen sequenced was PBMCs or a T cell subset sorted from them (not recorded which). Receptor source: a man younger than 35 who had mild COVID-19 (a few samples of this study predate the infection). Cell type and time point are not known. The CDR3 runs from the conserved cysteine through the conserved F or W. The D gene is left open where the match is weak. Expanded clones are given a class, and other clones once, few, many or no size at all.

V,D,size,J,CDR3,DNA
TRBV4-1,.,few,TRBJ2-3,CASSQDPATEAKDTQYF,TGCGCCAGCAGCCAAGATCCAGCTACGGAAGCGAAGGATACGCAGTATTTT
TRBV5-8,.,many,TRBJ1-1,CASSPIRGENTEAFF,TGTGCCAGCAGCCCCATTAGGGGGGAGAACACTGAAGCTTTCTTT
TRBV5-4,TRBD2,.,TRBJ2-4,CASSPTGGSKNIQYF,TGTGCCAGCAGCCCGACCGGGGGGTCAAAAAACATTCAGTACTTC
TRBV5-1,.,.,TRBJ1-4,CASSPDSINEKLFF,TGCGCCAGCAGCCCGGACAGCATTAATGAAAAACTGTTTTTT
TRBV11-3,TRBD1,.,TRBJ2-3,CASSLGRLDRVDTQYF,TGTGCCAGCAGCTTAGGTCGTTTGGACAGGGTAGATACGCAGTATTTT
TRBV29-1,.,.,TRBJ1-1,CSGNRRMNTEAFF,TGCAGCGGAAACCGTCGCATGAACACTGAAGCTTTCTTT
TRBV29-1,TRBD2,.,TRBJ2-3,CSVDRLAGSPDTQYF,TGCAGCGTTGACCGACTAGCGGGGAGTCCAGATACGCAGTATTTT
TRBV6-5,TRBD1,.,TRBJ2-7,CASSYSGQVVYEQYF,TGTGCCAGCAGTTACTCGGGACAGGTGGTCTACGAGCAGTACTTC
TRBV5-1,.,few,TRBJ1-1,CASSREGRRNTEAFF,TGCGCCAGCAGCCGGGAAGGGCGGAGGAACACTGAAGCTTTCTTT
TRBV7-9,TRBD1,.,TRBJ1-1,CASSLRDRGFGKAFF,TGTGCCAGCAGCTTACGAGACAGGGGTTTTGGTAAAGCTTTCTTT
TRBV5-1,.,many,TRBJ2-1,CASSQRRPGGDWGDEQFF,TGCGCCAGCAGTCAACGGCGTCCGGGGGGCGACTGGGGGGATGAGCAGTTCTTC
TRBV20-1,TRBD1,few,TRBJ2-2,CSALDRDIGELFF,TGCAGTGCTCTCGACAGGGATATCGGGGAGCTGTTTTTT
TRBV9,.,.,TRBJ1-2,CASSPNFQGSGYTF,TGTGCCAGCAGCCCCAACTTTCAGGGGAGTGGCTACACCTTC
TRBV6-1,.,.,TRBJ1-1,CASSGRNPTTEAFF,TGTGCCAGCAGTGGACGCAACCCCACCACTGAAGCTTTCTTT
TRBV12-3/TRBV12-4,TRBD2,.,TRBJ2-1,CASSLGGRRYNEQFF,TGTGCCAGCAGTTTAGGCGGGAGGCGCTACAATGAGCAGTTCTTC
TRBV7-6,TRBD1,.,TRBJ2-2,CASSYRGNGELFF,TGTGCCAGCAGCTACAGGGGTAACGGGGAGCTGTTTTTT
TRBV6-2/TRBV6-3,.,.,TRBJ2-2,CASSYSIGRTGELFF,TGTGCCAGCAGTTACTCGATAGGCCGTACCGGGGAGCTGTTTTTT
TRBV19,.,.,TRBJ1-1,CASRWAVRGTEAFF,TGTGCCAGCCGGTGGGCGGTCAGGGGCACTGAAGCTTTCTTT
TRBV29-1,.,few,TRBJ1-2,CSVTNSRGGVANYGYTF,TGCAGCGTTACAAACTCCAGGGGCGGGGTTGCTAACTATGGCTACACCTTC
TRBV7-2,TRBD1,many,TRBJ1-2,CASSPAGTGKRYGYTF,TGTGCCAGCAGCCCAGCCGGGACAGGGAAGAGGTATGGCTACACCTTC
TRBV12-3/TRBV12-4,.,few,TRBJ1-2,CASSRRGGYTF,TGTGCCAGCAGTCGCAGGGGTGGCTACACCTTC
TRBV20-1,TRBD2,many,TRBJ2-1,CSARVQAGEYNEQFF,TGCAGTGCTAGAGTGCAAGCGGGGGAGTACAATGAGCAGTTCTTC
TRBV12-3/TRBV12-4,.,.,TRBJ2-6,CASSSGRISGANVLTF,TGTGCCAGCAGTTCGGGGCGTATTTCTGGGGCCAACGTCCTGACTTTC
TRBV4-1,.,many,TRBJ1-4,CASSQEGGFNEKLFF,TGCGCCAGCAGCCAAGAGGGGGGATTTAATGAAAAACTGTTTTTT
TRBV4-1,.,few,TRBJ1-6,CASSPTGIGSPLHF,TGCGCCAGCAGCCCGACAGGAATAGGGTCACCCCTCCACTTT
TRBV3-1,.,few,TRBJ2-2,CASSQRPGMSGELFF,TGTGCCAGCAGCCAAAGACCTGGCATGTCCGGGGAGCTGTTTTTT
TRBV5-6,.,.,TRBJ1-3,CATNGGASSGNTIYF,TGTGCCACTAACGGGGGCGCGAGCTCTGGAAACACCATATATTTT
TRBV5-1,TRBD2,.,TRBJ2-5,CASSLAVAGGRQETQYF,TGCGCCAGCAGCTTGGCGGTAGCGGGGGGGCGGCAAGAGACCCAGTACTTC
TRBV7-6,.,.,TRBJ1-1,CASSLEQSTEAFF,TGTGCCAGCAGCCTGGAACAGAGCACTGAAGCTTTCTTT
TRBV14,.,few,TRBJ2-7,CASSQRDSYEQYF,TGTGCCAGCAGCCAACGGGACTCCTACGAGCAGTACTTC
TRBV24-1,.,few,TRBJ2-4,CATSPGRAGNIQYF,TGTGCCACCAGCCCAGGCAGGGCAGGAAACATTCAGTACTTC
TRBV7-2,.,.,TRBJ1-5,CASSLGRGLGQPQHF,TGTGCCAGCAGCCTAGGCCGGGGTTTAGGTCAGCCCCAGCATTTT
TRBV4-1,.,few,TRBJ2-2,CASSQVGEELFF,TGCGCCAGCAGCCAAGTCGGCGAGGAGCTGTTTTTT
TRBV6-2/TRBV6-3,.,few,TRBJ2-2,CASNLPLTTGELFF,TGTGCCAGCAACCTCCCCCTAACCACCGGGGAGCTGTTTTTT
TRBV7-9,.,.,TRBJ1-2,CASSLDSTLYGYTF,TGTGCCAGCAGCTTAGACAGCACACTCTATGGCTACACCTTC
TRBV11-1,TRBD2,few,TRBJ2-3,CASSLMSGGLTDTQYF,TGTGCCAGCAGCTTAATGTCGGGGGGGCTCACAGATACGCAGTATTTT
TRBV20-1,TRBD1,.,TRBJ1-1,CSATPRDRGRTEAFF,TGCAGTGCTACACCCCGGGACAGGGGAAGAACTGAAGCTTTCTTT
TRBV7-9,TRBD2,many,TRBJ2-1,CASSLGGKRGLAGDTISYNEQFF,TGTGCCAGCAGCTTAGGCGGGAAGCGGGGACTAGCGGGCGACACTATCTCCTACAATGAGCAGTTCTTC
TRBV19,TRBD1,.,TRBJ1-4,CASSQRGLIEKLFF,TGTGCCAGTAGCCAAAGGGGGCTCATTGAAAAACTGTTTTTT
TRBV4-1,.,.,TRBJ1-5,CASSQWVGDQPQHF,TGCGCCAGCAGCCAGTGGGTGGGGGATCAGCCCCAGCATTTT
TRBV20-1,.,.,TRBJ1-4,CSASRAVSANEKLFF,TGCAGTGCTAGCCGGGCGGTCAGCGCTAATGAAAAACTGTTTTTT
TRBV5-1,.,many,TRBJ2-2,CASSLVPTGELFF,TGCGCCAGCAGCTTGGTACCAACCGGGGAGCTGTTTTTT
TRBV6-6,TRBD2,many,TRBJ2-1,CASSRGLADNEQFF,TGTGCCAGCAGTCGGGGACTAGCGGACAATGAGCAGTTCTTC
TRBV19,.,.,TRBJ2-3,CASSIDLGQARTDTQYF,TGTGCCAGTAGTATAGATCTTGGGCAGGCAAGAACAGATACGCAGTATTTT
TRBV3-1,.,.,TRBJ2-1,CASSQDGASYNEQFF,TGTGCCAGCAGCCAGGACGGGGCTTCCTACAATGAGCAGTTCTTC
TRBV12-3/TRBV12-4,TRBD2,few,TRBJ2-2,CASSLGLAGVSGELFF,TGTGCCAGCAGTTTAGGACTAGCGGGGGTGTCCGGGGAGCTGTTTTTT
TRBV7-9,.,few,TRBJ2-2,CASSPPGNTGELFF,TGTGCCAGCAGCCCCCCAGGGAACACCGGGGAGCTGTTTTTT
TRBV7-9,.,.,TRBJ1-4,CASSLQSGREKLFF,TGTGCCAGCAGCCTACAGTCCGGGAGGGAAAAACTGTTTTTT
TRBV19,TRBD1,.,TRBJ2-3,CASSIPGGTQYF,TGTGCCAGTAGTATCCCAGGGGGTACGCAGTATTTT
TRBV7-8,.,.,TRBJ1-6,CASSLLSGSRSPLHF,TGTGCCAGCAGCTTATTGTCGGGATCTCGGTCACCCCTCCACTTT
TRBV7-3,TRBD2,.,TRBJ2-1,CASSPSGSTHEQFF,TGTGCCAGCAGCCCTAGCGGGTCTACCCATGAGCAGTTCTTC
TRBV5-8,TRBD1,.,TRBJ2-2,CASSLASGTGFTGELFF,TGTGCCAGCAGCTTGGCCTCCGGGACAGGGTTCACCGGGGAGCTGTTTTTT